Listed below are T cell receptor beta chains from one sample, sequenced in a study of control samples from healthy donors and cancer patients. Method: immunoSEQ multiplex PCR; TCRdb's copy keeps in-frame clones and lacks some. The table records 150,000 to 200,000 clones, 91% of them present only once. Sequenced input: blood. These receptors came from a woman in her twenties or thirties in good health. The CDR3 runs from the conserved cysteine through the conserved F or W. A D gene is named only where the DNA matches it firmly.

j_call v_call d_call cdr3_aa
TRBJ2-1 TRBV10-3 . CAISESGGYNEQFF
TRBJ1-2 TRBV2 . CASNRVYGYTF
TRBJ2-5 TRBV28 TRBD1 CASTRDRGETQYF
TRBJ1-2 TRBV6-6 TRBD1 CASSYGQGAYGYTF
TRBJ1-4 TRBV6-2/TRBV6-3 . CASSRWSGEKLFF
TRBJ1-5 TRBV7-2 . CASSLRGEQPQHF
TRBJ1-2 TRBV6-5 TRBD1 CASTDRATNYGYTF
TRBJ2-2 TRBV19 . CAARGGTPGELFF
TRBJ2-3 TRBV24-1 TRBD2 CATRGTSGRGTDTQYF
TRBJ1-4 TRBV18 . CASSPTAEKLFF
TRBJ1-1 TRBV30 . CAWSGQTNTEAFF
TRBJ2-2 TRBV10-2 . CASTPTRNTGELFF
TRBJ1-5 TRBV7-9 TRBD1 CASSTTTGGNQPQHF
TRBJ1-1 TRBV19 . CATYFRGNTEAFF
TRBJ2-5 TRBV15 TRBD2 CATTGLAKSPQYF
TRBJ2-7 TRBV5-1 . CASSFGGPEFEQYF
TRBJ2-1 TRBV2 TRBD2 CASSGTSVGEQFF
TRBJ1-2 TRBV29-1 TRBD1 CSFYRTGGGYTF
TRBJ2-7 TRBV6-5 . CASRRDKTYEQYF
TRBJ1-1 TRBV25-1 . CASSEYGRGTNTEAFF
TRBJ2-1 TRBV6-4 TRBD2 CASSERAGEGNEQFF
TRBJ1-2 TRBV7-2 . CASSPGAIGYTF
TRBJ2-3 TRBV7-3 TRBD1 CASSSQGTDTQYF
TRBJ2-7 TRBV12-5 . CASGLGDSYEQYF
TRBJ1-3 TRBV7-9 TRBD1 CASSLRGTGVSGNTIYF
TRBJ1-5 TRBV2 . CASSVDRMQPQHF
TRBJ1-5 TRBV28 . CASSLRQERVSNQPQHF
TRBJ2-3 TRBV9 TRBD2 CASSFSGVTDTQYF
TRBJ2-7 TRBV9 TRBD1 CASSFFGTGEHEQYF
TRBJ1-4 TRBV21-1 . CASSARTATNEKLFF
TRBJ1-1 TRBV30 . CAWSVRGRTEAFF
TRBJ2-1 TRBV9 . CASSVGPSGTGNEQFF
TRBJ2-1 TRBV7-3 . CASSLGRGGNEQFF
TRBJ1-5 TRBV7-2 TRBD1 CASSSGQGSSQPQHF
TRBJ1-1 TRBV28 . CASSSFRDKNTEAFF
TRBJ2-3 TRBV11-3 TRBD1 CASSLAYRGPSTDTQYF
TRBJ2-7 TRBV10-3 TRBD2 CAIRASGGSYEQYF
TRBJ2-3 TRBV4-3 TRBD2 CASSMGLADTDTQYF
TRBJ2-1 TRBV18 . CASSQASSYNEQFF
TRBJ1-2 TRBV2 TRBD1 CASKTGQGYTF
TRBJ1-2 TRBV9 TRBD1 CASSVGGTGPYGYTF